This TCR beta chain was found in a study of blood T cell repertoires in COVID-19. Study summary: Acute and convalescent COVID-19 specimens originated in the United States, Italy and Spain.

The protocol was immunoSEQ multiplex PCR, while the TCRdb copy is restricted to in-frame clones and leaves out a portion. Of around 200,000 clones in the sample, 86% were seen once. CDR3 length: 12 amino acids. Germline V gives CDR1 SGHVS, CDR2 FNYEAQ. Trimming removed 5 bases from V and 4 bases from J, with 9 bases in between. This rearrangement joins TRBV7-6 to TRBJ2-7; D remains unclear. The origin of this receptor is a woman at least 80 years old in a cohort sampled during active or convalescent COVID-19. The sequencing sample was made of peripheral blood. CDR3 sequence: CASSLADYEQYF. The CDR3 bases are TGTGCCAGCAGCCTTGCGGATTACGAGCAGTACTTC.